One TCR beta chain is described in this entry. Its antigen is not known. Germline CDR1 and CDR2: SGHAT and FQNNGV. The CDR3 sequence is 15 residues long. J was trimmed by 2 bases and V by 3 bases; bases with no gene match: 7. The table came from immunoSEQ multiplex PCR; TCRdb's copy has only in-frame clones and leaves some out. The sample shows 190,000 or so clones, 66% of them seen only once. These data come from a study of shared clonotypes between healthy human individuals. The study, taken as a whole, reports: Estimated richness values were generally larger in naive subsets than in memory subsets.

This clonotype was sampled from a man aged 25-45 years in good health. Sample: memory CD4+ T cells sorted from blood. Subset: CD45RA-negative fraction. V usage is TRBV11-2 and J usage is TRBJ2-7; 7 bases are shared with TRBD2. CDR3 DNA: TGTGCCAGCAGCTTGCGGGGGACTCGCACCTACGAGCAGTACTTC. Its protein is CASSLRGTRTYEQYF.